This T cell receptor beta chain was identified during a study of shared T cell receptors in the human thymus. The protocol was immunoSEQ multiplex PCR, while the TCRdb copy is restricted to in-frame clones and leaves out a portion. The sample lists roughly 560,000 clones; roughly 74% were seen once. The sample was also linked to a second study, of human thymus T cells. This second study notes: From resections taken during corrective heart surgery, the thymus tissue was obtained. Within thymic and blood repertoires, V and J gene usage appeared to be biased. Highly overlapping thymic repertoires in unrelated individuals were reported by related research.

The TCR was taken from a boy under two years old with a congenital heart defect. The sequenced material came from thymocytes.

Here the CDR3 reads CASRPWGGTYNEQFF. The CDR3 nucleotides are TGTGCCAGCAGGCCCTGGGGCGGAACCTACAATGAGCAGTTCTTC. The V call is TRBV27, the J call TRBJ2-1; D is perhaps TRBD1 (5 bases). V lost 6 bases and J lost 2, with 14 bases in between. Germline CDR1 reads MNHEY; CDR2 reads SMNVEV (reference sequence). This CDR3 is built from 15 residues.